Listed here is a single T cell receptor beta chain. Antigen specificity is unknown. This sample stems from a study of cytomegalovirus exposure and HLA in healthy donors. Whole-study results and caveats: No immune exposure information besides CMV serostatus was available. The majority of TCR sequences were rare, yet some public TCRs appeared in many donors. A later analysis found TCR association rates differed by HLA locus, highest for DRB1 and lowest for HLA-C.

A multiplex PCR was run with 60 Vbeta primers and 13 Jbeta primers. TCRdb's copy holds only in-frame clones and misses some; the assay was immunoSEQ multiplex PCR. The sample has some 150,000 clones, roughly 60% seen once. Sample: PBMCs. The origin of this receptor is a woman between 35 and 50 years old in good health and CMV-seronegative.

As DNA, the CDR3 is TGTGCCAGCAGTGAAGTATCAGGGATCAGGACTGAAGCTTTCTTT. This codes for CASSEVSGIRTEAFF. The V and J genes are TRBV6-1 and TRBJ1-1; tentatively, D is TRBD1 (5 bases). The CDR3 totals 15 residues. V gave up 1 base and J gave up 5 bases, with 14 bases separating them. CDR1 and CDR2 (germline): MNHNS, SASEGT.